This T cell receptor beta chain was found in a study of early T cells in non-severe SARS-CoV-2 infection. About the study: Bulk RNA from unsorted whole blood was sequenced; chains were unpaired.

Many counts were recorded for this clonotype. Its antigen is not known. The protocol attached unique molecular identifiers to individual cDNA molecules. TCRdb recomputed calls from the 5' RACE reads with MiXCR, one row per CDR3 protein. The table has tens of thousands of distinct CDR3 sequences, about 10% seen once; the top ten hold about 4.4%. Study-level results: Using VDJdb, the matching emphasized anti-spike CD8 responses while missing private and CD4 specificities.

Sample: whole blood. This TCR came from an adult who was a healthcare worker with PCR-confirmed SARS-CoV-2 infection or an uninfected control (not recorded which).

The CDR3 DNA is TGTGCCAGCAGTGAGTCACCGAACTCCTACGAGCAGTACTTC. The encoded protein is CASSESPNSYEQYF. This sequence joins TRBV2 and TRBJ2-7, with D unresolved. V gave up 3 bases and J gave up 0 bases, with 9 bases separating them. The CDR3 length is 14 residues. In germline, CDR1 is SNHLY, CDR2 FYNNEI. The variable domain in full, completed from reference TRBV2 and TRBJ2-7, reads EPEVTQTPSHQVTQMGQEVILRCVPISNHLYFYWYRQILGQKVEFLVSFYNNEISEKSEIFDDQFSVERPDGSNFTLKIRSTKLEDSAMYFCASSESPNSYEQYFGPGTRLTVT.